This TCR beta chain came from a study of blood T cell repertoires in COVID-19. Repertoires were generated with immunoSEQ multiplex PCR, while TCRdb's copy carries only in-frame clones and drops some. The data hold approximately 100,000 clones, with approximately 79% observed a single time. Source material: peripheral blood. The sequence derives from a man between 65 and 79 years old with active or convalescent COVID-19.

CDR3 nucleotides: TGTGCCAGCAGTCCCCCAGGGGCGCGAGAAAAACTGTTTTTT. Its translation is CASSPPGAREKLFF. V and J are TRBV6-5 and TRBJ1-4, with a weak D call TRBD1 (6 bases). CDR1 is MNHEY, CDR2 SVGAGI, per germline. The CDR3 runs to 14 residues. Between the trimmed V and J ends, which lost 5 bases and 8 bases, there was a span of 15 bases.